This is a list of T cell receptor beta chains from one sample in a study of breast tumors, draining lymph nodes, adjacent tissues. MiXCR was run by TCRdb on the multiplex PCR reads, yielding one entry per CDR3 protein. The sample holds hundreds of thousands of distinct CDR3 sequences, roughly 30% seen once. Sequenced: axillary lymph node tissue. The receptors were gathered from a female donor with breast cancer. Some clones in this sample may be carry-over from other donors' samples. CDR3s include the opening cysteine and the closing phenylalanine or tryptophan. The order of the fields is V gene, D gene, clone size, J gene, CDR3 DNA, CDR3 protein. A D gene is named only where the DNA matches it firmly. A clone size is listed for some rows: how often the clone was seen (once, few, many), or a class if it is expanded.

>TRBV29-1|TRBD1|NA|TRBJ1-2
TGCAGCGTAGGAGGGACAGGGGGCAATGGCTACACCTTC
CSVGGTGGNGYTF
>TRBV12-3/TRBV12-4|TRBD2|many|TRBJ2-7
TGTGCCAGCAGTGACCTAAGACTAGCGGGGTTTAGGCGGTACTTC
CASSDLRLAGFRRYF
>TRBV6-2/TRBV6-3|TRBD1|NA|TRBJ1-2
TGTGCCAGCAGTTACGAACCTCGGGGACAGGGTCTAGGTGGCTACACCTTC
CASSYEPRGQGLGGYTF
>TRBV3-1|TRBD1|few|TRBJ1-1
TGTGCCAGCAGCCCGACAGGGGTCGGAACTTTCTTT
CASSPTGVGTFF
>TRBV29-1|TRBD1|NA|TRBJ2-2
TGCAGCTCCGGGACAGGGGGATACACCGGGGAGCTGTTTTTT
CSSGTGGYTGELFF
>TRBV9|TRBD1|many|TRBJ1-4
TGTGCCAGCAGTCTAGCAGGGGGCGGCGAAAAACTGTTTTTT
CASSLAGGGEKLFF
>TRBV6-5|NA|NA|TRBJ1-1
TGTGCCAGCAGTCTCGGACTAGCGGGAAATGATCAGGTACCTGAAGCTTTCTTT
CASSLGLAGNDQVPEAFF
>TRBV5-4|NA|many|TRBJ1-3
TGTGCCAGCAGCCCAGGAGGGTACGGGGGTATCTCTGGAAACACCATATATTTT
CASSPGGYGGISGNTIYF
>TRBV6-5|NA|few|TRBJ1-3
TGTGCCAGCAGTCACTCGCCCTGGAACACCATATATTTT
CASSHSPWNTIYF
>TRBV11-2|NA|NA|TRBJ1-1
TGTGCCAGCAGCCCGGGACCGAACACTGAAGCTTTCTTT
CASSPGPNTEAFF
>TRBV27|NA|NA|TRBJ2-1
TGTGCCAGCAGGACGACGACCAGGGGACCCTACAATGAGCAGTTCTTC
CASRTTTRGPYNEQFF
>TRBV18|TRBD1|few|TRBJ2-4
TGTGCCAGCTCATCCTTGGGGACAGACTTAGCCAAAAACATTCAGTACTTC
CASSSLGTDLAKNIQYF
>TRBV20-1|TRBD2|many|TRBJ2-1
TGCAGTGCTCACGCCTCGGGACTAGGTCGCAATGAGCAGTTCTTC
CSAHASGLGRNEQFF
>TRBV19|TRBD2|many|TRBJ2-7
TGTGCCAGTAGTAAAGGGACTAGCGGGGGCCGGCAGTACTTC
CASSKGTSGGRQYF
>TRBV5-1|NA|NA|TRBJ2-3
TGCGCCAGCAGCTACACAGGCGGAAGCACAGATACGCAGTATTTT
CASSYTGGSTDTQYF
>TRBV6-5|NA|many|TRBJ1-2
TGTGCCAGCAGTTACGGAGCTAACTATGGCTACACCTTC
CASSYGANYGYTF
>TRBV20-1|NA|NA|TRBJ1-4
TGCAGTGCCCCCCCGGGACAAGGGAGTGGTAATGAAAAACTGTTTTTT
CSAPPGQGSGNEKLFF
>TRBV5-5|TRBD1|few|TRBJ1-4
TGTGCCAGCAGCTTGATGGACAGGACTGAAAAACTGTTTTTT
CASSLMDRTEKLFF
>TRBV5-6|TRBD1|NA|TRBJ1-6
TGTGCCAGCAGCTTTGGGACAGGGGGCAATAATTCACCCCTCCACTTT
CASSFGTGGNNSPLHF
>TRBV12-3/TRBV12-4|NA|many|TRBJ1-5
TGTGCCAGCCAGGAGTTCAATCAGCCCCAGCATTTT
CASQEFNQPQHF
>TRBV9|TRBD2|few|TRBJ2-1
TGTGCCAGCAGCCAAGGGAGGCAGGCGGCCGGCAGCGGGAGATTGAGGAATGAGCAGTTCTTC
CASSQGRQAAGSGRLRNEQFF
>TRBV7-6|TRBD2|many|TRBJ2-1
TGTGCCAGCAGCTCGGGACTAGCGGGAGGTATTGAGCAGTTCTTC
CASSSGLAGGIEQFF
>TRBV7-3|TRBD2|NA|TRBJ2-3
TGTGCCAGCAGCTTAAAGGCTAGCGGGAAATGGGATACGCAGTATTTT
CASSLKASGKWDTQYF
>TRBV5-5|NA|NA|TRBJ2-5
TGTGCCAGCAGCTTGGACCTGTACTTC
CASSLDLYF
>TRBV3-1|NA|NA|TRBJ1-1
TGTGCCAGCAGCCACCCGAACACTGAAGCTTTCTTT
CASSHPNTEAFF
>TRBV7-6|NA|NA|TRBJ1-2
TGTGCCAGCAGCTCACAGGGTGGGCAGAACTATGGCTACCCCTTC
CASSSQGGQNYGYPF
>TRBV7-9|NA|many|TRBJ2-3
TGTGCCAGCAGCTTAGGGGGACCTTCTAGCACAGATACGCAGTATTTT
CASSLGGPSSTDTQYF
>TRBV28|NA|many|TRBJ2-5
TGTGCCAGCAGGACAGGTGGGGTCCCAGAGACCCAGTACTTC
CASRTGGVPETQYF